Below are 23 T cell receptor beta chains sequenced from a single sample in a study of shared clonotypes between healthy human individuals. Clones were read by immunoSEQ multiplex PCR, and TCRdb kept only the in-frame ones, dropping some. The sample lists roughly 1,100,000 clones; roughly 75% were seen once. What was sequenced was memory CD4+ T cells sorted from blood. Documented subset: CD45RA-negative fraction. These receptors all stem from a man between 18 and 35 years old in good health.

This clone was seen a handful of times. Other nucleotide sequences in the sample specify the same CDR3. V and J are TRBV6-5 and TRBJ2-3; D might be TRBD1 (6 bases). V shed 2 bases and J shed 6 bases, with 6 bases lying between them. CDR3 length: 12 residues. In germline, CDR1 is MNHEY, CDR2 SVGAGI. CDR3 protein: CASSYRGDTQYF. The CDR3 region has the DNA TGTGCCAGCAGTTACAGGGGGGATACGCAGTATTTT.

This clone has just a few counts. This chain links TRBV5-5 with TRBJ1-4, with D unresolved. The germline gives CDR1 SGHKS, CDR2 YYEKEE (reference sequence). Trimming took off 4 bases at V and 10 bases at J, with 14 bases between the two ends. CDR3 length: 13 residues. Here the CDR3 DNA reads TGTGCCAGCAGCATGGACCCCGACGGAAAACTGTTTTTT. Translated, it gives CASSMDPDGKLFF.

The genes are TRBV11-2 and TRBJ1-1, with D unresolved. The CDR3 is 16 amino acids. The germline gives CDR1 SGHAT, CDR2 FQNNGV. Between the trimmed V and J ends, which lost 5 bases and 4 bases, there was a span of 20 bases. In DNA, the CDR3 is TGTGCCAGCAGCCCTCGTGATCCGGCCTACGGCACTGAAGCTTTCTTT. This codes for CASSPRDPAYGTEAFF.

This sequence joins TRBV7-2 and TRBJ2-3; maybe TRBD2 (6 bases). Germline CDR1 SGHTA, CDR2 FQGNSA. The CDR3 spans 15 residues. V was clipped by 4 bases and J by 6 bases, with 17 bases between them. The CDR3 DNA follows: TGTGCCAGCAGCTCCGGGACTCATTTGTCCGATACGCAGTATTTT. Translation gives CASSSGTHLSDTQYF.

This clone was detected once. CDR3 region: CASSKQGAYEAFF. CDR3 bases: TGTGCCAGTAGTAAACAGGGGGCTTATGAAGCTTTCTTT. The V gene is TRBV19, the J gene TRBJ1-1, with 9 positions matching TRBD1. The CDR3 contains 13 residues. V lost 4 bases, J lost 7 bases, and 4 bases stayed unmatched. Germline CDR1 and CDR2: LNHDA and SQIVND (reference sequence).

The chain is built from TRBV6-1 and TRBJ1-1, with a possible D match to TRBD1 (6 bases). V lost 0 bases to trimming and J lost 5 bases, with 16 bases between them. The CDR3 runs 16 residues. From germline, CDR1 is MNHNS and CDR2 SASEGT. The CDR3 bases are TGTGCCAGCAGTGAAGCGGCACAGGGAGTGAGAACTGAAGCTTTCTTT. This encodes CASSEAAQGVRTEAFF.

This clone showed up just a few times. The chain has TRBV6-5 and TRBJ2-1, with TRBD2 matching 11 bases. Per the germline V gene, CDR1 is MNHEY and CDR2 is SVGAGI. V lost 4 bases, J lost 7 bases, and 9 bases stayed unmatched. The length of the CDR3 is 16 residues. DNA for the CDR3: TGTGCCAGCAGTTTAGTAGCGGGGGGGCTGGGAAATGAGCAGTTCTTC. Translating gives CASSLVAGGLGNEQFF.

As to this clone: Germline is not matched at one junction end, which may reflect a read error. This chain connects TRBV9 to TRBJ1-6; possibly TRBD1 for D (6 bases). Germline V lookup: CDR1 SGDLS, CDR2 YYNGEE. The CDR3 consists of 15 residues. The CDR3 is CASSVGGSNNSPLHF. CDR3 DNA: TGTGCCAGCAGCGTGGGGGGCTCCAATAATTCACCCCTCCACTTT.

J is TRBJ2-7 and V is TRBV5-5; 8 nucleotides agree with TRBD1. Germline CDR1 SGHKS, CDR2 YYEKEE (reference sequence). The trim removed 6 bases at V and 5 bases at J, leaving 10 bases unmatched. The CDR3 is 14 amino acids. CDR3 loop: CASNPRQGHDEQYF. The CDR3 DNA reads TGTGCCAGCAACCCAAGACAGGGGCACGACGAGCAGTACTTC.

J is TRBJ1-2 and V is TRBV28; 9 positions agree with TRBD1. Germline loops: CDR1 MDHEN, CDR2 SYDVKM. CDR3 length: 16 amino acids. The ends lost 5 bases at V and 0 bases at J; junction bases unmatched: 7. In DNA, the CDR3 is TGTGCCAGCAGTCTGGGACAGGGAGGTCCTAACTATGGCTACACCTTC. It codes for CASSLGQGGPNYGYTF.

The chain employs TRBV5-1 and TRBJ2-7; 7 bases align to TRBD1. The germline V gene encodes CDR1 SGHRS and CDR2 YFSETQ. The CDR3 has 14 amino acids. V was clipped by 3 bases and J by 4 bases; unmatched bases: 7. The CDR3 coding sequence is TGCGCCAGCAGCTCCCCGGGACAGATATACGAGCAGTACTTC. It translates to CASSSPGQIYEQYF. Complete variable domain (other parts from reference TRBV5-1 and TRBJ2-7): KAGVTQTPRYLIKTRGQQVTLSCSPISGHRSVSWYQQTPGQGLQFLFEYFSETQRNKGNFPGRFSGRQFSNSRSEMNVSTLELGDSALYLCASSSPGQIYEQYFGPGTRLTVT.

The chain combines TRBV6-6 with TRBJ1-2, with D possibly TRBD1 on 5 matching bases. Looked up from germline, CDR1 is MNHNY and CDR2 is SVGAGI (reference sequence). V lost 6 bases to trimming and J lost 5 bases, with 10 bases between them. The CDR3 length is 12 residues. The CDR3 region has the DNA TGTGCCAGCAGAAAAGAGGGGTATGGCTACACCTTC. Encoded protein: CASRKEGYGYTF.

This chain uses TRBV2 with TRBJ2-5, with 9 bases fitting TRBD1. V lost 5 bases to trimming and J lost 5 bases; unmatched junction nucleotides: 6. Germline V gene lookup returns CDR1 SNHLY and CDR2 FYNNEI. The CDR3 totals 14 residues. CDR3 bases: TGTGCCAGCAGTAAGGACAGGGGCGTGGAGACCCAGTACTTC. Translating gives CASSKDRGVETQYF. Variable domain in full (rest from reference TRBV2 and TRBJ2-5): EPEVTQTPSHQVTQMGQEVILRCVPISNHLYFYWYRQILGQKVEFLVSFYNNEISEKSEIFDDQFSVERPDGSNFTLKIRSTKLEDSAMYFCASSKDRGVETQYFGPGTRLLVL.

This clone was picked up a small number of times. The rearrangement joins TRBV6-5 to TRBJ1-1; D is unclear. There are 14 residues in the CDR3. The germline V and J ends were trimmed by 6 bases and 0 bases, with 11 bases remaining between them. CDR1 is MNHEY and CDR2 is SVGAGI in the germline V gene. The DNA for the CDR3 is TGTGCCAGCAGCCCCGGACTATTGAACACTGAAGCTTTCTTT. This sequence encodes CASSPGLLNTEAFF.

The CDR3: CASSLGGGTRVHEQYF. CDR3 sequence (DNA): TGTGCCAGCAGCTTAGGGGGCGGGACGAGGGTCCACGAGCAGTACTTC. The rearrangement uses TRBV7-2 and TRBJ2-7; a weak D match, TRBD2 (6 bases). The CDR3 contains 16 residues. V lost 1 base and J lost 5, with 18 bases in between. The germline V gene encodes CDR1 SGHTA and CDR2 FQGNSA.

Points on this clone: The same CDR3 is also encoded by other DNA sequences in this sample. This rearrangement joins TRBV28 to TRBJ2-3, with unresolved D. The length of the CDR3 is 11 residues. CDR1 MDHEN and CDR2 SYDVKM come from the germline V gene. Trimming pared 6 bases from V and 4 bases from J, leaving 5 bases between. CDR3 bases: TGTGCCAGCAGCAGAGCAGATACGCAGTATTTT. The encoded protein is CASSRADTQYF.

The chain links TRBV5-1 to TRBJ2-7, with D perhaps being TRBD1 or TRBD2 (5 bases each). Trimming took off 4 bases at V and 0 bases at J, with 14 bases between the two ends. Germline loops: CDR1 SGHRS, CDR2 YFSETQ. The CDR3 loop spans 15 amino acids. The DNA for the CDR3 is TGCGCCAGCAGCCTTGACCCAGGGAGCTCCTACGAGCAGTACTTC. This translates into CASSLDPGSSYEQYF.

This clone was seen a single time. The chain links TRBV7-2 to TRBJ2-1; TRBD2 matches at 8 bases. Unmatched junction bases numbered 11, after V lost 1 base and J lost 9 bases. The CDR3 runs 16 residues. In germline, CDR1 is SGHTA, CDR2 FQGNSA. The CDR3 DNA reads as TGTGCCAGCAGCTTAGAGGGAAGAGCGGGGGTTGGTGAGCAGTTCTTC. Its translation is CASSLEGRAGVGEQFF.

This clone was counted a single time. The chain combines TRBV19 with TRBJ2-1; 10 bases align to TRBD2. This CDR3 is built from 13 residues. After removal of 9 bases from V and 9 bases from J, the junction contained 8 bases not matched to a gene. Per the germline V gene, CDR1 is LNHDA and CDR2 is SQIVND (reference sequence). CDR3 sequence (DNA): TGTGCCAGCTCAGCGGGGGGGCTTGGTGAGCAGTTCTTC. Translation gives CASSAGGLGEQFF. Combining the CDR3 with reference TRBV19 and TRBJ2-1 gives the whole variable domain DGGITQSPKYLFRKEGQNVTLSCEQNLNHDAMYWYRQDPGQGLRLIYYSQIVNDFQKGDIAEGYSVSREKKESFPLTVTSAQKNPTAFYLCASSAGGLGEQFFGPGTRLTVL.

The genes are TRBV7-3 and TRBJ2-1, with 7 bases identical to TRBD2. Losses at the gene ends were 6 bases for V and 9 bases for J; bases not matched to a gene: 11. Germline values: CDR1 SGHTA, CDR2 FQGTGA. The CDR3 loop spans 14 amino acids. The CDR3 bases are TGTGCCAGCAGTCCGAACGCGGGGGTCGGTGAGCAGTTCTTC. Its translation: CASSPNAGVGEQFF.

The rearrangement uses TRBV28 and TRBJ1-2; tentative D call: TRBD1 (6 bases). This CDR3 is 15 amino acids long. V lost 6 bases and J 8 bases, leaving 22 bases between the germline ends. From germline, CDR1 is MDHEN and CDR2 SYDVKM. The CDR3 loop reads CASSRGARGPAGYTF. The DNA of the CDR3 is TGTGCCAGCAGCCGGGGGGCCCGGGGGCCCGCGGGCTACACCTTC.

The chain combines TRBV7-2 with TRBJ2-3; 7 positions match TRBD2. V shed 11 bases, J shed 5 bases, and the junction held 16 bases outside the gene matches. The germline V gene encodes CDR1 SGHTA and CDR2 FQGNSA. The CDR3 loop spans 15 amino acids. CDR3 DNA: TGTGCCTCACGTCGGGCGGGGGAATCAGAAGATACGCAGTATTTT. Amino acids: CASRRAGESEDTQYF.

V and J are TRBV29-1 and TRBJ2-2; weak D call: TRBD1 (5 bases). The CDR3 spans 14 residues. Between the trimmed V and J ends, which lost 7 bases and 0 bases, there was a span of 12 bases. Germline CDR1 SQVTM, CDR2 ANQGSEA. Written as DNA, the CDR3 is TGCAGCGCTGTGACAGAAGCGAACACCGGGGAGCTGTTTTTT. This gives the protein CSAVTEANTGELFF.